This note documents a single TCR beta chain sequence. What it binds is unknown. CDR3 length: 14 residues. Per germline, CDR1 LGHNA and CDR2 YSLEER. Trimming stripped 3 bases from V and 4 bases from J, with 9 bases between. This sample is drawn from a study of OX40 agonist ivuxolimab in advanced cancers. General study findings and limits: At 0.1 to 3.0 mg/kg, clonal expansion of CD4+ and CD8+ blood T cells had occurred by week 6. Nonresponders included some who also had low normalized T-cell clonal expansion.

Assay: immunoSEQ multiplex PCR; the TCRdb copy retains only in-frame clones and omits some. The data contain tens of thousands of clones, around 82% of them seen just once; the ten biggest clones take up approximately 5%. This chain uses TRBV4-3 with TRBJ1-4; possibly TRBD1 for D (5 bases). This sequence was found in an adult with an advanced solid tumor such as melanoma, head and neck, liver or kidney cancer. This specimen consisted of CD4+ or CD8+ T cells sorted from blood, obtained in a trial of the OX40 agonist ivuxolimab. The CDR3 DNA is TGCGCCAGCAGCCAGGGGACGGTTAATGAAAAACTGTTTTTT. Its protein is CASSQGTVNEKLFF.